One sample yielded the 16 T cell receptor beta chains listed below, sequenced in a study of T cells in Graves' hyperthyroidism and ophthalmopathy. There were TCR beta CDR3 regions amplified from RNA transcripts. The study used the HTBI primer set for a first-round RT-PCR of the TCR CDR3. TCRdb re-called the multiplex PCR reads with MiXCR, one entry per CDR3 protein. The sample shows some 500,000 distinct CDR3 sequences, about an eighth of them seen only once. Specimen: blood. These receptors all stem from a woman under 30 with Graves' hyperthyroidism.

The V call is TRBV11-1, the J call TRBJ1-6; TRBD1 matches at 7 bases. This CDR3 comprises 15 residues. V shed 4 bases and J 5 bases; nucleotides not matched to a gene: 5. Germline loops: CDR1 SGHAT, CDR2 FQDESV (reference sequence). CDR3 coding DNA: TGTGCCAGCAGCTCCCTCGGACAGGATAATTCACCCCTCCACTTT. Residues: CASSSLGQDNSPLHF.

The chain couples TRBV20-1 to TRBJ2-3; TRBD2 might be the D (5 bases). Between the trimmed V and J ends, which lost 6 bases and 5 bases, there was a span of 6 bases. This CDR3 is built from 10 residues. Germline lookup yields CDR1 DFQATT and CDR2 SNEGSKA (reference sequence). CDR3 protein: CSAAGDTQYF. In nucleotides, the CDR3 is TGCAGTGCCGCGGGAGATACGCAGTATTTT.

Comment on this clonotype: Compared with germline, one end of the junction differs, possibly owing to a read error. The V call is TRBV2, the J call TRBJ2-6; possibly TRBD1 for D (5 bases). The CDR3 contains 14 residues. In germline, CDR1 is SNHLY, CDR2 FYNNEI. This CDR3 reads CAGSPLSGANVLAF. The CDR3 region has the DNA TGTGCCGGCAGCCCCCTCTCTGGGGCCAACGTCCTGGCTTTC.

The table lists this clonotype with a few counts. This chain uses TRBV20-1 with TRBJ1-2; 9 positions agree with TRBD1. The CDR3 spans 14 residues. Germline assignment: CDR1 DFQATT and CDR2 SNEGSKA (reference sequence). V was clipped by 3 bases and J by 2 bases; unmatched bases: 4. CDR3 residues: CSASLGQGNYGYTF. For the CDR3, the DNA is TGCAGTGCTAGTTTGGGACAGGGAAACTATGGCTACACCTTC.

This clonotype was counted many times. The chain is built from TRBV6-1 and TRBJ2-3, with TRBD2 matching over 8 bases. J was trimmed by 3 bases and V by 6 bases; bases with no gene match: 14. This CDR3 has 17 amino acids. Germline CDR1 MNHNS, CDR2 SASEGT. The DNA of the CDR3 is TGTGCCAGCAGCCCTTCCTACCCCAGCGGGAGTACAGATACGCAGTATTTT. Residues: CASSPSYPSGSTDTQYF.

The chain recombines TRBV5-1 with TRBJ2-5, with D possibly TRBD1 on 6 matching bases. Per the germline V gene, CDR1 is SGHRS and CDR2 is YFSETQ. The CDR3 totals 13 residues. Trimming took 6 bases from V and 3 from J, leaving 12 bases between them. Here the CDR3 reads CASTGNREETQYF. CDR3 bases: TGCGCCAGCACAGGGAACAGGGAAGAGACCCAGTACTTC.

This clonotype was recorded at least ten times. This chain joins TRBV28 and TRBJ2-5, with a possible D match to TRBD2 (5 bases). Trimming took 4 bases from V and 5 from J, leaving 14 bases between them. Germline CDR1 MDHEN, CDR2 SYDVKM. The CDR3 runs 14 residues. The CDR3 protein is CASSSEGRVETQYF. The CDR3, as DNA: TGTGCCAGCAGTTCCGAGGGAAGGGTGGAGACCCAGTACTTC.

This clonotype was detected ten times or more. The V and J genes are TRBV5-1 and TRBJ2-7; 10 positions match TRBD2. The ends lost 4 bases at V and 2 bases at J; junction bases unmatched: 6. Germline V gene lookup returns CDR1 SGHRS and CDR2 YFSETQ. The CDR3 covers 15 residues. Here the CDR3 reads CASSGPSGGTYEQYF. The CDR3 region has the DNA TGCGCCAGCAGCGGACCTAGCGGGGGAACCTACGAGCAGTACTTC.

This clonotype was detected many times. The CDR3 here is CASSITRSSYEQYF. The CDR3 nucleotides are TGTGCCAGTAGTATTACCAGAAGCTCCTACGAGCAGTACTTC. V and J are TRBV19 and TRBJ2-7; D remains unclear. Trimming took 3 bases from V and 0 from J, leaving 9 bases between them. The CDR3 has 14 amino acids. Germline V CDR1 and CDR2: LNHDA, SQIVND (reference sequence).

This clonotype was detected many times. This rearrangement joins TRBV27 to TRBJ2-7, with D uncertain. Germline CDR1 and CDR2: MNHEY and SMNVEV (reference sequence). V was pared by 4 bases and J by 0 bases, with 10 bases between. The CDR3 consists of 14 residues. The CDR3 protein is CASSSPRHSYEQYF. CDR3 bases: TGTGCCAGCAGTTCTCCGAGACACTCCTACGAGCAGTACTTC.

As regards this clonotype: Sequence at one end of the junction differs from germline and may be a read error. The V call is TRBV6-4, the J call TRBJ1-2; unclear D gene. In germline, CDR1 is MRHNA, CDR2 SNTAGT. The CDR3 is 13 amino acids. CDR3 amino acids: CASSDSGNSGYTF. The CDR3 DNA follows: TGTGCCAGCAGTGACTCAGGGAACTCTGGCTACACCTTC.

The sample holds many counts of this clonotype. The chain joins TRBV11-3 to TRBJ2-5, with 10 bases matching TRBD2. Germline V gene sequence: CDR1 SGHNT, CDR2 YENEEA. The ends lost 4 bases at V and 4 bases at J; junction bases unmatched: 6. The CDR3 contains 15 residues. CDR3 sequence reads: CASSSLAGVTETQYF. The CDR3, as DNA: TGTGCCAGCAGCTCTCTAGCGGGAGTAACAGAGACCCAGTACTTC.

The V and J genes are TRBV24-1 and TRBJ1-2; perhaps TRBD1 as D (6 bases). CDR1 KGHDR and CDR2 SFDVKD come from the germline V gene. V lost 4 bases to trimming and J lost 2 bases, with 10 bases between them. CDR3 size: 14 residues. The CDR3 reads CATSDPDRNYGYTF. DNA of the CDR3: TGTGCCACCAGTGACCCTGACAGGAACTATGGCTACACCTTC.

This clonotype was detected ten times or more. The CDR3 here is CASSLYGSVETQYF. CDR3 DNA: TGTGCCAGCAGCTTATACGGGAGTGTGGAGACCCAGTACTTC. The chain recombines TRBV7-3 with TRBJ2-5; D perhaps matches TRBD2 (6 bases). V gave up 2 bases and J gave up 5 bases, with 12 bases separating them. Germline assignment: CDR1 SGHTA and CDR2 FQGTGA. The CDR3 has 14 amino acids.

This clonotype has more than one count but fewer than ten. This chain uses TRBV5-5 with TRBJ1-5; D might be TRBD1 (6 bases). Germline V gene data show CDR1 as SGHKS and CDR2 as YYEKEE (reference sequence). The V end was cut by 4 bases, the J end by 4 bases, with 18 bases between. CDR3 size: 16 residues. The CDR3 region is CASSDGGSYGNQPQHF. The DNA for the CDR3 is TGTGCCAGCAGCGATGGGGGCAGTTATGGAAATCAGCCCCAGCATTTT.

This clonotype was seen ten or more times. The chain couples TRBV2 to TRBJ1-6; D remains ambiguous. This CDR3 has 14 amino acids. V was cut by 8 bases and J by 9 bases, with 17 bases left in between. Germline loops: CDR1 SNHLY, CDR2 FYNNEI. CDR3 DNA sequence: TGTGCCAGCTCCCGTGGTGTTGCGGGTTCACCCCTCCACTTT. It is translated as CASSRGVAGSPLHF.